Below are 20 T cell receptor beta chains sequenced from a single sample in a study of blood T cell repertoires in COVID-19. TCRdb keeps only in-frame clones here, not all; method: immunoSEQ multiplex PCR. The sample carries approximately 150,000 clones, roughly 84% recorded once. The source material was peripheral blood. Receptors were obtained from a human donor in a cohort sampled during active COVID-19.

V and J are TRBV7-2 and TRBJ2-3; tentative D call: TRBD2 (6 bases). Germline V gene sequence: CDR1 SGHTA, CDR2 FQGNSA. Trimming removed 2 bases at V and 1 base at J, with 13 bases between. The CDR3 length is 16 residues. The CDR3 protein is CASSLTALAGTDTQYF. Written as DNA, the CDR3 is TGTGCCAGCAGCTTAACCGCACTAGCTGGCACAGATACGCAGTATTTT.

This chain joins TRBV12-3 or TRBV12-4 and TRBJ2-3; D uncertain. V lost 0 bases and J lost 5, with 6 bases in between. The CDR3 length is 13 residues. The CDR3 sequence: CASSLALLDTQYF. The DNA for the CDR3 is TGTGCCAGCAGTTTAGCGCTATTAGATACGCAGTATTTT.

The chain recombines TRBV9 with TRBJ1-2, with TRBD1 as a possible D gene (5 bases). Germline CDR1 reads SGDLS; CDR2 reads YYNGEE. Trimming left V 1 base short and J 8 bases short, with 12 bases between. CDR3 length equals 13 residues. The CDR3 spells CASSVQGPEGYTF. The CDR3 DNA is TGTGCCAGCAGCGTACAGGGTCCGGAGGGCTACACCTTC. The variable domain in full, with the rest retrieved from reference TRBV9 and TRBJ1-2, is DSGVTQTPKHLITATGQRVTLRCSPRSGDLSVYWYQQSLDQGLQFLIQYYNGEERAKGNILERFSAQQFPDLHSELNLSSLELGDSALYFCASSVQGPEGYTFGSGTRLTVV.

This clone was seen once. The chain is built from TRBV5-5 and TRBJ2-7; 7 nucleotides agree with TRBD2. The length of the CDR3 is 17 residues. The V gene's germline CDR1 is SGHKS and CDR2 YYEKEE (reference sequence). Losses at the gene ends were 0 bases for V and 2 bases for J; bases not matched to a gene: 11. As DNA, the CDR3 is TGTGCCAGCAGCTTGGGGCCCGTGCGGGAGTCCCCCTACGAGCAGTACGTC. Translation gives CASSLGPVRESPYEQYV.

DNA of the CDR3: TGTGCCTGGAGTGACGGGATTCAGCCCCAGCATTTT. Translating gives CAWSDGIQPQHF. The chain uses TRBV30 and TRBJ1-5, with D uncertain. CDR1 and CDR2 (germline): GTSNPN, SVGIG (reference sequence). The CDR3 contains 12 residues. V shed 1 base and J shed 6 bases, with 7 bases lying between them.

The rearrangement uses TRBV5-6 and TRBJ2-1; D may be TRBD2 (6 bases). CDR3 length: 14 amino acids. The germline CDR1 and CDR2 sequences are SGHDT and YYEEEE. The germline V and J ends were trimmed by 5 bases and 6 bases, with 15 bases remaining between them. The CDR3 region is CASSRPRGSNEQFF. The CDR3 nucleotides read TGTGCCAGCAGTCGGCCGCGGGGCTCCAATGAGCAGTTCTTC.

This chain connects TRBV6-5 to TRBJ1-5, with 9 nucleotides matching TRBD1. Germline lookup yields CDR1 MNHEY and CDR2 SVGAGI. V shed 7 bases, J shed 1 base, and the junction held 5 bases outside the gene matches. The CDR3 totals 15 residues. The CDR3 region has the DNA TGTGCCAGCACCCCGGGACAGGGAAGCAATCAGCCCCAGCATTTT. This codes for CASTPGQGSNQPQHF.

The J gene is TRBJ2-1, the V gene TRBV7-9; tentative D call: TRBD2 (6 bases). The length of the CDR3 is 14 residues. Between the trimmed V and J ends, which lost 7 bases and 7 bases, there was a span of 17 bases. Germline CDR1 is SEHNR and CDR2 is FQNEAQ (reference sequence). CDR3 loop: CASTIWGLGNEQFF. CDR3 DNA sequence: TGTGCCAGCACTATATGGGGACTGGGGAATGAGCAGTTCTTC.

Notes on this clone: This sample includes further DNA sequences coding for the same CDR3. The chain employs TRBV6-1 and TRBJ1-2; weak D call: TRBD1 (6 bases). V lost 2 bases, J lost 7 bases, and 11 bases lay in between. Germline-derived CDR1 and CDR2 are MNHNS and SASEGT. The CDR3 is 13 amino acids. The CDR3 DNA reads as TGTGCCAGCAGTGAATTGGCAGGGGCTGGCTACACCTTC. This encodes CASSELAGAGYTF.

The rearrangement uses TRBV19 and TRBJ1-3; TRBD1 matches 7 bases. The CDR3 totals 15 residues. The V gene's germline CDR1 is LNHDA and CDR2 SQIVND (reference sequence). The V and J ends lost 10 bases and 3 bases, in that order; junction bases with no gene match: 12. CDR3: CATGQDRSVGNTIYF. CDR3 sequence (DNA): TGTGCCACCGGACAGGACCGGTCTGTTGGAAACACCATATATTTT.

This chain uses TRBV9 with TRBJ2-3; 9 nucleotides align to TRBD2. The germline CDR1 and CDR2 sequences are SGDLS and YYNGEE. This CDR3 is 14 amino acids long. V lost 7 bases, J lost 4 bases, and 7 bases stayed unmatched. The CDR3 bases are TGTGCCAGCGGCGCGGGGGGGCCAGCAGATACGCAGTATTTT. Translated: CASGAGGPADTQYF.

The sample holds many counts of this clone. V gene TRBV6-6 combines with J gene TRBJ2-7, with 7 bases aligning to TRBD1. The V and J ends lost 0 bases and 6 bases, in that order; junction bases with no gene match: 11. The CDR3 runs 16 residues. Germline lookup yields CDR1 MNHNY and CDR2 SVGAGI (reference sequence). CDR3 bases: TGTGCCAGCAGTTACTCGTTCGACAGGGTGATTTCCGAGCAGTACTTC. Amino acid sequence: CASSYSFDRVISEQYF.

CDR3 amino acids: CASSKDRGREAFF. CDR3 sequence (DNA): TGTGCCAGCAGTAAGGACAGGGGAAGGGAAGCTTTCTTT. V gene TRBV6-6 combines with J gene TRBJ1-1; 9 bases match TRBD1. CDR1 is MNHNY and CDR2 is SVGAGI in the germline V gene (reference sequence). The CDR3 runs 13 residues. Germline trimming cut 5 bases from V and 8 bases from J; bases unmatched to any gene: 6.

This sequence joins TRBV6-5 and TRBJ2-7; 11 nucleotides agree with TRBD1. The V segment lost 4 bases and the J segment 6 bases; nucleotides outside the gene matches: 8. The CDR3 runs 15 residues. From germline, CDR1 is MNHEY and CDR2 SVGAGI. DNA of the CDR3: TGTGCCAGCAGTTCGCTTCGGGACAGGGGGTCCGAGCAGTACTTC. Its protein is CASSSLRDRGSEQYF.

In regard to this clone: The junction and the germline gene differ at one end; a read error may be behind it. Distinct nucleotide sequences in the sample also encode this CDR3. This rearrangement joins TRBV3-1 (or the pseudogene TRBV3-2) to TRBJ1-2; possibly TRBD1 for D (6 bases). Per germline, CDR1 LGHDT and CDR2 YNNKEL (reference sequence). The CDR3 sequence is 16 residues long. The CDR3 is CASSQDRGAFGYGYTF. Here the CDR3 DNA reads TGTGCCAGCAGTCAAGATCGGGGGGCATTTGGCTATGGCTACACCTTC.

The V call is TRBV7-9, the J call TRBJ2-2; 7 nucleotides agree with TRBD2. The CDR3 spans 19 residues. V lost 7 bases to trimming and J lost 4 bases; unmatched junction nucleotides: 21. Per the germline V gene, CDR1 is SEHNR and CDR2 is FQNEAQ (reference sequence). CDR3 in DNA: TGTGCCAGCACTCCCTTGTGGGACTACCGAGGTGAAGGCACCGGGGAGCTGTTTTTT. This encodes CASTPLWDYRGEGTGELFF.

The rearrangement links TRBV11-2 to TRBJ2-3, with 8 bases fitting TRBD2. The J segment lost 1 base and the V segment lost 1 base, leaving 7 bases of the junction unmatched. Germline V gene lookup returns CDR1 SGHAT and CDR2 FQNNGV. CDR3 length equals 17 residues. CDR3 sequence reads: CASSLVPGLVGTDTQYF. CDR3 DNA: TGTGCCAGCAGCTTAGTGCCGGGACTAGTGGGCACAGATACGCAGTATTTT. Full variable domain (rest looked up from reference TRBV11-2 and TRBJ2-3): EAGVAQSPRYKIIEKRQSVAFWCNPISGHATLYWYQQILGQGPKLLIQFQNNGVVDDSQLPKDRFSAERLKGVDSTLKIQPAKLEDSAVYLCASSLVPGLVGTDTQYFGPGTRLTVL.

The chain links TRBV7-6 to TRBJ2-1; 8 nucleotides line up with TRBD1. Germline assignment: CDR1 SGHVS and CDR2 FNYEAQ. Germline trimming cut 5 bases from V and 5 bases from J; bases unmatched to any gene: 11. The CDR3 spans 16 residues. The CDR3: CASSPVAGQGHNEQFF. CDR3 nucleotides: TGTGCCAGCAGCCCCGTTGCAGGACAGGGTCACAATGAGCAGTTCTTC.

This chain connects TRBV5-4 to TRBJ2-7; 7 positions agree with TRBD1. Germline V gene lookup returns CDR1 SGHNT and CDR2 YYREEE (reference sequence). The CDR3 has 13 amino acids. Losses at the gene ends were 4 bases for V and 2 bases for J; bases not matched to a gene: 3. This chain's CDR3 is CASSPDRAYEQYF. Written as DNA, the CDR3 is TGTGCCAGCAGCCCTGACAGGGCCTACGAGCAGTACTTC.

The chain's CDR3 is CASSLTSGRFGEQYV. In DNA, the CDR3 is TGTGCCAGCAGCCTTACTAGCGGGAGGTTCGGCGAGCAGTACGTC. The chain has TRBV11-2 and TRBJ2-7; 12 bases line up with TRBD2. The V gene's germline CDR1 is SGHAT and CDR2 FQNNGV. Trimming at V came to 5 bases and at J to 6 bases, leaving 8 bases not matched to a gene. The CDR3 covers 15 residues.